This T cell receptor beta chain was observed in a study of blood T cell repertoires in COVID-19. Background on the study: COVID-19 samples from acute and convalescent phases originated in the United States, Italy and Spain.

The authors' processing: Estimated nucleated cell counts came from reference gene primer amplification. Some clones are missing from TCRdb's copy, which holds only in-frame ones; the method was immunoSEQ multiplex PCR. The D gene and trimming were derived from the DNA, and the V and J assignments and clone size from that table. This table holds approximately 80,000 clones, around four fifths found once. This CDR3 contains 15 residues. V was pared by 5 bases and J by 5 bases, with 17 bases between. Germline CDR1 SEHNR, CDR2 FQNEAQ (reference sequence). Sequenced sample: peripheral blood. This TCR was recovered from a human donor in a cohort sampled during active COVID-19. The chain combines TRBV7-9 with TRBJ2-3, with D possibly TRBD1 on 6 matching bases. CDR3 in amino acids: CASSRTSDRQDTQYF. The DNA for the CDR3 is TGTGCCAGCAGCCGAACCTCCGACAGGCAAGATACGCAGTATTTT. Drawing the rest from reference TRBV7-9 and TRBJ2-3, the complete variable domain is DTGVSQNPRHKITKRGQNVTFRCDPISEHNRLYWYRQTLGQGPEFLTYFQNEAQLEKSRLLSDRFSAERPKGSFSTLEIQRTEQGDSAMYLCASSRTSDRQDTQYFGPGTRLTVL.